This is a list of T cell receptor beta chains from one sample in a study of T-cell memory formation after mild COVID-19. Each CDR3 protein gets one entry after TCRdb re-called the 5' RACE reads with MiXCR. The table shows 380,000 or so distinct CDR3 sequences, with roughly an eighth occurring only once. The sample taken for sequencing was PBMCs or a T cell subset sorted from them (not recorded which). All receptors derive from a man younger than 35 who had mild COVID-19 (a few samples of this study predate the infection). Cell type and time point are not known. The CDR3 runs from the conserved cysteine through the conserved F or W. A D gene is named only where the DNA matches it firmly. Rows give clone size only sometimes, using once, few, many, or a class for an expanded clone.

D	V	J	size	CDR3	DNA
-	TRBV3-1	TRBJ2-3	-	CASSQDGRIFTDTQYF	TGTGCCAGCAGCCAAGATGGACGGATATTCACAGATACGCAGTATTTT
-	TRBV5-1	TRBJ2-2	few	CASTPGYTGELFF	TGCGCCAGCACTCCAGGGTACACCGGGGAGCTGTTTTTT
TRBD1	TRBV6-5	TRBJ2-1	few	CASSYSHRGRPNEQFF	TGTGCCAGCAGTTACTCGCACAGGGGGCGCCCCAATGAGCAGTTCTTC
-	TRBV5-4	TRBJ2-4	few	CASNGLENIQYF	TGTGCCAGCAACGGGTTGGAAAACATTCAGTACTTC
TRBD1	TRBV12-3/TRBV12-4	TRBJ1-2	few	CASTPGVARTGSEGYTF	TGTGCCAGCACCCCGGGGGTCGCTAGGACAGGGTCGGAGGGCTACACCTTC
TRBD1	TRBV10-2	TRBJ2-6	-	CASSDTGAGANVLTF	TGCGCCAGCAGTGACACAGGGGCCGGGGCCAACGTCCTGACTTTC
-	TRBV5-1	TRBJ1-1	-	CASGRSQGAGAFF	TGCGCCAGCGGACGTTCACAGGGAGCAGGCGCTTTCTTT
TRBD1	TRBV5-1	TRBJ1-1	few	CASSLGQGAKGEAFF	TGCGCCAGCAGCTTGGGACAGGGGGCGAAAGGTGAAGCTTTCTTT
TRBD2	TRBV6-1	TRBJ2-5	-	CATRLMVAGHQETQYF	TGTGCCACCCGGCTGATGGTAGCGGGGCACCAAGAGACCCAGTACTTC
TRBD1	TRBV7-9	TRBJ1-5	few	CASSSGDRGPQPQHF	TGTGCCAGCAGCTCCGGGGACAGGGGGCCTCAGCCCCAGCATTTT
-	TRBV30	TRBJ2-3	few	CAWFSAGSTDTQYF	TGTGCCTGGTTCTCTGCGGGGAGCACAGATACGCAGTATTTT
-	TRBV6-5	TRBJ2-5	-	CASSPRGVIRETQYF	TGTGCCAGCAGCCCTAGGGGGGTCATAAGGGAGACCCAGTACTTC
-	TRBV7-2	TRBJ2-3	many	CASLQGASTDTQYF	TGTGCCAGCCTCCAGGGAGCTAGCACAGATACGCAGTATTTT
-	TRBV25-1	TRBJ2-5	few	CASSGSPGTQYF	TGTGCCAGCAGTGGGAGCCCAGGGACCCAGTACTTC
-	TRBV7-2	TRBJ1-1	-	CASSLDIGTVNTEAFF	TGTGCCAGCAGCCTGGACATAGGGACGGTGAACACTGAAGCTTTCTTT